One and the same sample provided the 24 T cell receptor beta chains below, sequenced in a study of blood T cell repertoires in COVID-19. The repertoire was sequenced with immunoSEQ multiplex PCR; TCRdb's copy has only in-frame clones and lacks some. This table holds about 200,000 clones, approximately 86% found once. The material sequenced was peripheral blood. The receptors shown here come from a man aged 55 to 69 with acute or convalescent COVID-19.

In this sample, this clone turned up once. The chain employs TRBV7-2 and TRBJ2-7; 14 bases fit TRBD2. The CDR3 runs 18 residues. The germline V gene has CDR1 SGHTA and CDR2 FQGNSA. With V trimmed by 4 bases and J by 5 bases, 13 bases remained unmatched. CDR3 region: CASSYHPTSGGERNEQYF. CDR3 sequence (DNA): TGTGCCAGCAGCTACCACCCGACTAGCGGGGGGGAAAGAAACGAGCAGTACTTC.

The gene calls are TRBV4-3 and TRBJ2-4; 10 positions match TRBD2. The CDR3 loop spans 15 amino acids. Germline CDR1 is LGHNA and CDR2 is YSLEER. The V gene end was trimmed by 3 bases and the J gene end by 1 base; junction bases not matched to a gene: 0. CDR3 bases: TGCGCCAGCAGCCAGGGACTAGCGGCCAAAAACATTCAGTACTTC. As protein: CASSQGLAAKNIQYF.

This clone was seen once. This chain uses TRBV4-3 with TRBJ1-2, with D possibly TRBD1 on 6 matching bases. CDR1 is LGHNA and CDR2 is YSLEER in the germline V gene. The CDR3 extends over 15 amino acids. The ends were cut back, 0 bases at V and 4 bases at J, with 12 bases in the middle. The CDR3, as DNA: TGCGCCAGCAGCCAAGACCCAACAGGGATCTATGGCTACACCTTC. Translation gives CASSQDPTGIYGYTF.

The genes are TRBV2 and TRBJ2-5; D unclear. Trimming shortened V by 9 bases and J by 3 bases, and 20 bases separated the two germline ends. CDR3 length: 15 residues. Germline V gives CDR1 SNHLY, CDR2 FYNNEI. CDR3 nucleotide sequence: TGTGCCAGTAGCCTCGATCCTGTGATAAAAGAGACCCAGTACTTC. Residues: CASSLDPVIKETQYF.

This clone showed up just a few times. The chain combines TRBV6-6 with TRBJ1-2; maybe TRBD1 (6 bases). Germline values: CDR1 MNHNY, CDR2 SVGAGI (reference sequence). The V end was cut by 2 bases, the J end by 3 bases, with 10 bases between. The CDR3 covers 14 residues. The CDR3 nucleotides read TGTGCCAGCAGTTACACCAGGGGTGACTATGGCTACACCTTC. This translates into CASSYTRGDYGYTF.

CDR3 DNA sequence: TGCGCCAGCAGTCAATTAGGGGTTAGCGGGGGCGAGAGCTCCTACGAGCAGTACTTC. Protein: CASSQLGVSGGESSYEQYF. The chain has TRBV23-1 and TRBJ2-7, with 9 bases lining up with TRBD2. TRBV23-1 is filed as an ORF, its function uncertain. The CDR3 consists of 19 residues. Germline trimming cut 1 base from V and 0 bases from J; bases unmatched to any gene: 13.

V usage is TRBV7-9 and J usage is TRBJ1-3; no firm D call. CDR3 size: 14 residues. Trimming left V 8 bases short and J 0 bases short, with 11 bases between. Germline CDR1 reads SEHNR; CDR2 reads FQNEAQ (reference sequence). CDR3 loop: CASERQSSGNTIYF. CDR3 sequence (DNA): TGTGCCAGCGAGAGGCAGAGCTCTGGAAACACCATATATTTT.

The chain joins TRBV5-1 to TRBJ2-7, with 10 bases identical to TRBD1. This CDR3 is 17 amino acids long. The germline CDR1 and CDR2 sequences are SGHRS and YFSETQ. With 4 bases clipped from V and 0 bases from J, the junction kept 10 bases outside the gene matches. Here the CDR3 DNA reads TGCGCCAGCAGCCCGGGGAAGGGGACAGGGGTCTCCTACGAGCAGTACTTC. It specifies CASSPGKGTGVSYEQYF.

CDR3 amino acids: CASSVSGGSSYNEQFF. The CDR3, as DNA: TGTGCCAGCAGTGTAAGCGGGGGGAGCTCCTACAATGAGCAGTTCTTC. The gene calls are TRBV7-9 and TRBJ2-1; 9 bases are a match to TRBD2. The V segment lost 6 bases and the J segment 0 bases; nucleotides outside the gene matches: 6. This CDR3 comprises 16 residues. Germline CDR1 SEHNR, CDR2 FQNEAQ (reference sequence).

V usage is TRBV19 and J usage is TRBJ2-1; D uncertain. Germline V CDR1 and CDR2: LNHDA, SQIVND (reference sequence). V was pared by 5 bases and J by 0 bases, with 11 bases between. The CDR3 covers 15 residues. CDR3 in amino acids: CASSDRRSSYNEQFF. As DNA, the CDR3 is TGTGCCAGTAGTGACCGTAGGAGCTCCTACAATGAGCAGTTCTTC.

The chain couples TRBV6-1 to TRBJ2-3, with 7 bases matching TRBD2. The CDR3 is 14 residues long. Germline V gene sequence: CDR1 MNHNS, CDR2 SASEGT. V was pared by 3 bases and J by 8 bases, with 8 bases of the junction left unmatched. For the CDR3, the DNA is TGTGCCAGCAGTGACGGTTTGGGGAGGGGTACGCAGTATTTT. Encoded protein: CASSDGLGRGTQYF.

The rearrangement links TRBV14 to TRBJ2-7, with 9 bases fitting TRBD1. The germline CDR1 and CDR2 sequences are SGHDN and FVKESK. V trimming: 5 bases; J trimming: 6 bases; junction bases outside the gene matches: 14. The CDR3 runs 16 residues. CDR3 in amino acids: CASSSHPGTGFREQYF. The CDR3 region has the DNA TGTGCCAGCAGCTCACACCCCGGGACAGGGTTTCGCGAGCAGTACTTC. Looking up the rest from reference TRBV14 and TRBJ2-7 gives the full variable domain: EAGVTQFPSHSVIEKGQTVTLRCDPISGHDNLYWYRRVMGKEIKFLLHFVKESKQDESGMPNNRFLAERTGGTYSTLKVQPAELEDSGVYFCASSSHPGTGFREQYFGPGTRLTVT.

This clone was seen once. The same CDR3 also results from other DNA sequences found in this sample. The chain is built from TRBV9 and TRBJ1-4; possible D gene TRBD1, 5 bases. Germline CDR1 is SGDLS and CDR2 is YYNGEE. With 4 bases removed from V and 2 bases from J, the gap between germline ends came to 12 bases. The CDR3 spans 15 residues. This CDR3 reads CASSPQGATNEKLFF. As DNA, the CDR3 is TGTGCCAGCAGCCCGCAGGGTGCGACTAATGAAAAACTGTTTTTT.

The rearrangement links TRBV19 to TRBJ1-1; 10 bases align to TRBD1. Germline V gene lookup returns CDR1 LNHDA and CDR2 SQIVND (reference sequence). Trimming removed 3 bases from V and 5 bases from J; junction bases left unmatched: 18. This CDR3 has 19 residues. CDR3 loop: CASSMTGAIVGTGETEAFF. The CDR3 bases are TGTGCCAGTAGTATGACCGGGGCCATTGTGGGGACAGGGGAAACTGAAGCTTTCTTT.

The chain combines TRBV3-1 (or the pseudogene TRBV3-2) with TRBJ2-7; possible D gene TRBD2, 5 bases. CDR3 size: 12 residues. The germline V gene has CDR1 LGHDT and CDR2 YNNKEL (reference sequence). Trimming left V 5 bases short and J 5 bases short, with 10 bases between. CDR3 nucleotides: TGTGCCAGCAGCTCGGCCGGGGACGAGCAGTACTTC. Its protein is CASSSAGDEQYF.

This rearrangement joins TRBV7-8 to TRBJ2-3, with TRBD1 matching 7 bases. Germline trimming cut 3 bases from V and 1 base from J; bases unmatched to any gene: 4. The CDR3 consists of 15 residues. CDR1 is SGHVS and CDR2 is FQNEAQ in the germline V gene. The CDR3 DNA sequence: TGTGCCAGCAGCTTGAGGGGGCAGGGCACAGATACGCAGTATTTT. This translates into CASSLRGQGTDTQYF. Together with reference TRBV7-8 and TRBJ2-3, the CDR3 gives the full variable domain: GAGVSQSPRYKVAKRGQDVALRCDPISGHVSLFWYQQALGQGPEFLTYFQNEAQLDKSGLPSDRFFAERPEGSVSTLKIQRTQQEDSAVYLCASSLRGQGTDTQYFGPGTRLTVL.

J is TRBJ1-5 and V is TRBV6-5, with D possibly being TRBD1 (5 bases). Germline loops: CDR1 MNHEY, CDR2 SVGAGI. The V end lost 0 bases, the J end lost 2 bases, and 11 bases lay between the germline ends. The CDR3 covers 16 residues. The CDR3, as DNA: TGTGCCAGCAGTTACTCGAGGCAGGGTGGCAATCAGCCCCAGCATTTT. Amino acids: CASSYSRQGGNQPQHF.

This clone has just a few counts. This chain links TRBV18 with TRBJ1-4, with 7 bases that match TRBD1. With 6 bases clipped from V and 6 bases from J, the junction kept 10 bases outside the gene matches. The CDR3 is 15 residues long. CDR1 KGHSH and CDR2 LQKENI come from the germline V gene. CDR3 sequence: CASSLRGQGDEKLFF. Written as DNA, the CDR3 is TGTGCCAGCTCCCTTCGAGGGCAGGGGGATGAAAAACTGTTTTTT.

The V and J genes are TRBV5-1 and TRBJ2-7, with D maybe TRBD1 (6 bases). The germline V gene has CDR1 SGHRS and CDR2 YFSETQ. Between the trimmed V and J ends, which lost 3 bases and 5 bases, there was a span of 12 bases. The CDR3 has 13 residues. CDR3 amino acids: CASSSTGYDEQYF. As DNA, the CDR3 is TGCGCCAGCAGCTCGACAGGTTACGACGAGCAGTACTTC.

V usage is TRBV9 and J usage is TRBJ1-3; TRBD1 is a possible D gene (5 bases). Germline values: CDR1 SGDLS, CDR2 YYNGEE. V was trimmed by 4 bases and J by 0 bases, leaving 14 bases between them. The CDR3 has 16 amino acids. CDR3 nucleotide sequence: TGTGCCAGCAGCATATCTGGACAACTCTCTGGAAACACCATATATTTT. As protein: CASSISGQLSGNTIYF.

CDR3 DNA: TGTGCCAGCAGTTTCTCGGCGGGGGGCCTTGAAGCTTTCTTT. Translated: CASSFSAGGLEAFF. The V gene is TRBV27, the J gene TRBJ1-1; D perhaps matches TRBD1 (6 bases). The germline gives CDR1 MNHEY, CDR2 SMNVEV (reference sequence). The CDR3 is 14 residues long. The V and J ends lost 3 bases and 7 bases respectively, with 15 bases between them.

The chain carries TRBV11-2 and TRBJ2-1, with a tentative D call TRBD1 (7 bases). Germline CDR1 reads SGHAT; CDR2 reads FQNNGV. This CDR3 contains 18 residues. V shed 5 bases and J shed 2 bases, with 22 bases lying between them. CDR3 protein: CASSRNTRGAGPYNEQFF. CDR3 DNA: TGTGCCAGCAGCCGCAATACCAGGGGGGCAGGGCCCTACAATGAGCAGTTCTTC.

This rearrangement joins TRBV11-3 to TRBJ2-7; 11 bases are a match to TRBD2. Germline assignment: CDR1 SGHNT and CDR2 YENEEA. The CDR3 contains 16 residues. With V trimmed by 1 base and J by 6 bases, 8 bases remained unmatched. The DNA of the CDR3 is TGTGCCAGCAGCTTAGGAGCTAGCGGGGGGCCTCGCGAGCAGTACTTC. It yields the protein CASSLGASGGPREQYF.

The rearrangement uses TRBV6-5 and TRBJ2-7; D is possibly TRBD2 (6 bases). The CDR3 is 15 residues long. Germline V gene data show CDR1 as MNHEY and CDR2 as SVGAGI. V shed 7 bases and J shed 0 bases, with 16 bases lying between them. CDR3 loop: CASTRGTGSSYEQYF. DNA of the CDR3: TGTGCCAGCACGCGCGGGACGGGGAGCTCCTACGAGCAGTACTTC.